This T cell receptor (beta chain) was identified during a study of shared clonotypes between healthy human individuals. Assay: immunoSEQ multiplex PCR; the TCRdb copy retains only in-frame clones and omits some. This table has about 1.5 million clones, nearly 99% appearing once. Germline loops: CDR1 LGHNA, CDR2 YNFKEQ. Losses at the gene ends were 0 bases for V and 0 bases for J; bases not matched to a gene: 7. This CDR3 is 18 amino acids long. The chain couples TRBV4-2 to TRBJ1-5, with 8 positions matching TRBD1. Specimen: naive CD4+ T cells sorted from blood. Sample subset: CD45RA+ positively selected. This sequence originates from a man younger than 40 in good health. Written as DNA, the CDR3 is TGTGCCAGCAGCCAAGATCAGGGGACAGGATATAGCAATCAGCCCCAGCATTTT. Translation gives CASSQDQGTGYSNQPQHF.